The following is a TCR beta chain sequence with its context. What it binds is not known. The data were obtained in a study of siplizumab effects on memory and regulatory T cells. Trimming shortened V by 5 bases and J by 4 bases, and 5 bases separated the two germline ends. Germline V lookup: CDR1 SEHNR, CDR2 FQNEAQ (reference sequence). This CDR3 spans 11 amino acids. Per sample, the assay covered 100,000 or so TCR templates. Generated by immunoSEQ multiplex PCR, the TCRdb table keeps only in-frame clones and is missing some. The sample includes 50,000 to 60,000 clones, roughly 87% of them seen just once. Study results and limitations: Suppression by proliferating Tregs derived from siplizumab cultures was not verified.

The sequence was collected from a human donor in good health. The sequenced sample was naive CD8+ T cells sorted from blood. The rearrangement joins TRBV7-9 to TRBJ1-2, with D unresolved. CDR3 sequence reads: CASSAAYGYTF. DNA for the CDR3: TGTGCCAGCAGCGCTGCCTATGGCTACACCTTC.